One sample yielded the 18 T cell receptor beta chains listed below, sequenced in a study of regulatory T cells in long-lasting Graves disease. Arm-PCR of CDR3 regions and iRepertoire HTBI primers were the basis on which TCR beta libraries were built. TCRdb reprocessed the multiplex PCR reads with MiXCR, giving one entry per CDR3 protein. This sample has 500,000 or so distinct CDR3 sequences, with 15% to 20% found just once. Time point denoted: newly diagnosed GD, antithyroid drugs for less than 3 months. Extracted RNA from PBMCs served as the source of the TCR library. This same sample was also part of a study on T cells in Graves' hyperthyroidism and ophthalmopathy.

Sequencing used peripheral blood mononuclear cells (PBMCs), obtained at new diagnosis, from a patient treated with antithyroid drugs. The origin of the receptors is a man aged 35 to 55 with Graves disease.

This clonotype was recorded many times. The chain is built from TRBV11-2 and TRBJ2-3, with 10 positions matching TRBD2. The CDR3 has 14 amino acids. V trimming: 5 bases; J trimming: 4 bases; junction bases outside the gene matches: 3. CDR1 and CDR2 from the germline V gene are SGHAT and FQNNGV. CDR3 amino acids: CASSRAGGPDTQYF. CDR3 coding DNA: TGTGCCAGCAGCCGAGCGGGAGGGCCAGATACGCAGTATTTT.

The chain has TRBV29-1 and TRBJ2-2; 7 bases fit TRBD2. Per the germline V gene, CDR1 is SQVTM and CDR2 is ANQGSEA. The V and J ends lost 6 bases and 6 bases, in that order; junction bases with no gene match: 10. The CDR3 contains 14 residues. The CDR3: CSVRTSGSAGELFF. CDR3 DNA sequence: TGCAGCGTGCGGACTAGTGGGAGTGCCGGGGAGCTGTTTTTT.

This rearrangement joins TRBV28 to TRBJ2-7, with 8 positions matching TRBD1. CDR1 is MDHEN and CDR2 is SYDVKM in the germline V gene. V trimming: 3 bases; J trimming: 2 bases; junction bases outside the gene matches: 6. CDR3 length: 15 residues. CDR3 protein: CASSFGTGPPYEQYF. In nucleotides, the CDR3 is TGTGCCAGCAGTTTCGGGACAGGACCACCCTACGAGCAGTACTTC.

The table lists this clonotype with many counts. The chain links TRBV11-2 to TRBJ2-1; D unclear. Trimming cost V 3 bases and J 12 bases, with 12 bases left between them. CDR3 length: 12 amino acids. Germline values: CDR1 SGHAT, CDR2 FQNNGV. CDR3 DNA sequence: TGTGCCAGCAGCTTCCCGACGGGTGGGCAGTTCTTC. Translated: CASSFPTGGQFF.

This clonotype was detected only a few times. The chain links TRBV20-1 to TRBJ2-3; no definite D call. The CDR3 is 14 residues long. Trimming removed 5 bases from V and 5 bases from J, with 17 bases in between. Germline CDR1 DFQATT, CDR2 SNEGSKA (reference sequence). CDR3 sequence reads: CSASDVFRLDTQYF. The CDR3 DNA reads TGCAGTGCTTCGGACGTATTTCGTTTAGATACGCAGTATTTT.

J is TRBJ2-7 and V is TRBV20-1; TRBD1 matches 7 bases. There are 14 residues in the CDR3. With 5 bases clipped from V and 3 bases from J, the junction kept 10 bases outside the gene matches. Germline loops: CDR1 DFQATT, CDR2 SNEGSKA (reference sequence). CDR3: CSAQTTQGDYEQYF. CDR3 nucleotide sequence: TGCAGTGCTCAAACAACCCAGGGGGACTACGAGCAGTACTTC.

This clonotype was observed at least ten times. The V gene is TRBV3-1, the J gene TRBJ1-2; TRBD1 agrees at 7 bases. Germline loops: CDR1 LGHDT, CDR2 YNNKEL (reference sequence). The length of the CDR3 is 13 residues. V was pared by 6 bases and J by 4 bases, with 5 bases of the junction left unmatched. DNA of the CDR3: TGTGCCAGCAGTTACAGGGGTGGCTATGGCTACACCTTC. This translates into CASSYRGGYGYTF.

This clonotype has at least ten counts. The chain joins TRBV6-1 to TRBJ2-7; D not resolved. The CDR3 extends over 18 amino acids. Per the germline V gene, CDR1 is MNHNS and CDR2 is SASEGT. V gave up 5 bases and J gave up 0 bases, with 23 bases separating them. For the CDR3, the DNA is TGTGCCAGCAGTCTTAAGGGCGCTATGGCCCTCAGCTCCTACGAGCAGTACTTC. It codes for CASSLKGAMALSSYEQYF.

A word on this clonotype: This may stem from a read error, because a much larger clone lies one nucleotide away. The chain combines TRBV6-1 with TRBJ1-1, with a weak D call TRBD1 (5 bases). V lost 7 bases to trimming and J lost 1 base, with 16 bases between them. Per the germline V gene, CDR1 is MNHNS and CDR2 is SASEGT. The CDR3 is made up of 15 amino acids. CDR3 coding DNA: TGTGCCAGCACCAGGGAAATTCGTCGGAACACTGAAGCTTTCTTT. Translated: CASTREIRRNTEAFF.

The chain combines TRBV27 with TRBJ1-5; D perhaps matches TRBD1 (6 bases). This CDR3 has 15 amino acids. The V and J ends lost 0 bases and 3 bases respectively, with 9 bases between them. Per germline, CDR1 MNHEY and CDR2 SMNVEV (reference sequence). The CDR3 DNA follows: TGTGCCAGCAGTTTATCCGGACAGCCCAATCAGCCCCAGCATTTT. Amino acid sequence: CASSLSGQPNQPQHF.

This clonotype has a count of ten or more. The CDR3 reads CATSQSTLRLREQYF. The CDR3 region has the DNA TGTGCCACCTCCCAAAGTACCCTCCGGTTACGCGAGCAGTACTTC. The chain carries TRBV28 and TRBJ2-7; D gene unclear. The CDR3 contains 15 residues. V dropped 10 bases and J dropped 6 bases, with 25 bases sitting between them. Germline assignment: CDR1 MDHEN and CDR2 SYDVKM. The variable domain in full, completed from reference TRBV28 and TRBJ2-7, reads DVKVTQSSRYLVKRTGEKVFLECVQDMDHENMFWYRQDPGLGLRLIYFSYDVKMKEKGDIPEGYSVSREKKERFSLILESASTNQTSMYLCATSQSTLRLREQYFGPGTRLTVT.

This clonotype has a handful of counts. A junction boundary mismatches the germline segment, possibly from a read error. V is TRBV3-1 and J is TRBJ2-7; D is undetermined. The germline V gene has CDR1 LGHDT and CDR2 YNNKEL (reference sequence). This CDR3 has 12 residues. CDR3 amino acids: CVSSQVRYEQYF. Here the CDR3 DNA reads TGTGTCAGCAGCCAAGTTCGGTACGAGCAGTACTTC.

This clonotype was counted at least ten times. The rearrangement joins TRBV3-1 to TRBJ1-2, with D uncertain. CDR1 and CDR2 from the germline V gene are LGHDT and YNNKEL (reference sequence). This CDR3 comprises 13 residues. Deletions cut 3 bases from V and 4 bases from J, with 9 bases between. The CDR3 sequence is CASSHNSGYGYTF. CDR3 in DNA: TGTGCCAGCAGCCATAATTCAGGCTATGGCTACACCTTC.

The V gene is TRBV2, the J gene TRBJ1-6; no clear D gene. V was shortened by 7 bases and J by 5 bases, with 12 bases between the two germline ends. The CDR3 sequence is 14 residues long. Germline CDR1 reads SNHLY; CDR2 reads FYNNEI. The DNA of the CDR3 is TGTGCCAGCAAGGACGGAAACCATAATTCACCCCTCCACTTT. Protein product: CASKDGNHNSPLHF.

The J gene is TRBJ2-1, the V gene TRBV6-1; TRBD2 matches 13 bases. Trimming removed 6 bases from V and 1 base from J; junction bases left unmatched: 3. Germline V gene lookup returns CDR1 MNHNS and CDR2 SASEGT. The CDR3 has 16 residues. CDR3 bases: TGTGCCAGCAGAGGACTAGCGGGAGATTCCTACAATGAGCAGTTCTTC. This encodes CASRGLAGDSYNEQFF.

A note on this clonotype: Sequence at one end of the junction differs from germline and may be a read error. V gene TRBV7-7 combines with J gene TRBJ2-1; D is perhaps TRBD2 (6 bases). Germline V gene data show CDR1 as SSHAT and CDR2 as FNYEAQ (reference sequence). The CDR3 loop spans 15 amino acids. CDR3 amino acids: CASSPLSGPYNEQFF. The DNA for the CDR3 is TGTGCTAGCAGCCCCCTTAGCGGACCCTACAATGAGCAGTTCTTC.

This clonotype was counted between two and nine times. V gene TRBV5-1 combines with J gene TRBJ2-5; 14 nucleotides match TRBD2. V shed 4 bases and J 3 bases; nucleotides not matched to a gene: 8. The CDR3 spans 17 residues. Germline CDR1 is SGHRS and CDR2 is YFSETQ. The CDR3 nucleotides are TGCGCCAGCAGCCCCCTGGGGACTAGCGGGAGTAAAGAGACCCAGTACTTC. This codes for CASSPLGTSGSKETQYF.

This clonotype was counted ten times or more. The rearrangement links TRBV28 to TRBJ2-1; 12 nucleotides agree with TRBD1. The CDR3 consists of 15 residues. Trimming cost V 6 bases and J 7 bases; bases outside gene matches: 7. Germline V gene lookup returns CDR1 MDHEN and CDR2 SYDVKM. The CDR3 spells CASRGQGARLNEQFF. For the CDR3, the DNA is TGTGCCAGCAGGGGACAGGGGGCCCGATTGAATGAGCAGTTCTTC. The full variable domain, in which reference TRBV28 and TRBJ2-1 provide the parts outside the CDR3, is DVKVTQSSRYLVKRTGEKVFLECVQDMDHENMFWYRQDPGLGLRLIYFSYDVKMKEKGDIPEGYSVSREKKERFSLILESASTNQTSMYLCASRGQGARLNEQFFGPGTRLTVL.